Listed below are T cell receptor beta chains from one sample, sequenced in a study of Ad26.COV2.S vaccination and SARS-CoV-2 variants. This table comes from immunoSEQ multiplex PCR, and its TCRdb copy is limited to in-frame clones, with some not included. The data hold over 350,000 clones, with approximately 90% observed a single time. This specimen was peripheral blood, taken in a trial of Ad26.COV2.S vaccine versus placebo. These receptors were obtained from a person aged 18-65 years who received the Ad26.COV2.S COVID-19 vaccine or a placebo. Both conserved end residues are part of each CDR3. A D gene is named only where the DNA matches it firmly. Some rows have no size entry. The others give once, few or many, or a class for an expanded clone.

D,J,size,V,CDR3,DNA
TRBD1,TRBJ1-1,NA,TRBV10-3,CAISPTGLTEAFF,TGTGCCATCAGTCCGACAGGGTTGACTGAAGCTTTCTTT
NA,TRBJ1-1,NA,TRBV6-5,CASGDAYHTEAFF,TGTGCCAGCGGGGACGCGTACCACACTGAAGCTTTCTTT
NA,TRBJ1-2,NA,TRBV19,CASSFPGANYGYTF,TGTGCCAGTAGTTTCCCGGGGGCTAACTATGGCTACACCTTC
TRBD2,TRBJ2-1,NA,TRBV19,CASSRTSGGTYNEQFF,TGTGCCAGTAGTAGGACTAGCGGGGGGACCTACAATGAGCAGTTCTTC
NA,TRBJ2-2,NA,TRBV5-4,CASSLTLANTGELFF,TGTGCCAGCAGTTTGACTCTCGCGAACACCGGGGAGCTGTTTTTT
NA,TRBJ1-5,NA,TRBV3-1/TRBV3-2,CASSQELNQPQHF,TGTGCCAGCAGCCAAGAGCTTAATCAGCCCCAGCATTTT
NA,TRBJ1-1,NA,TRBV15,CATSRGWGDLNTEAFF,TGTGCCACCAGCAGAGGCTGGGGGGACCTGAACACTGAAGCTTTCTTT
NA,TRBJ2-5,NA,TRBV6-6,CASRRLQETQYF,TGTGCCTCAAGGAGGCTCCAAGAGACCCAGTACTTC
TRBD2,TRBJ2-7,NA,TRBV2,CATAMSSGLVDEQYF,TGTGCCACGGCCATGTCTAGCGGGCTCGTGGATGAGCAGTACTTC
NA,TRBJ2-1,NA,TRBV19,CASSIDSVGGEQFF,TGTGCCAGTAGTATAGATTCGGTGGGGGGCGAGCAGTTCTTC
NA,TRBJ2-2,NA,TRBV2,CASSVEGVTGELFF,TGTGCCAGCAGTGTTGAGGGGGTTACCGGGGAGCTGTTTTTT
NA,TRBJ2-1,once,TRBV7-9,CASSLIPQLEQFF,TGTGCCAGCAGCTTAATACCCCAACTAGAGCAGTTCTTC
NA,TRBJ1-5,few,TRBV23-1,CASSQGQGREQPQHF,TGCGCCAGCAGTCAAGGGCAGGGGAGGGAACAGCCCCAGCATTTT
NA,TRBJ1-1,NA,TRBV5-6,CASSPGPSRTEAFF,TGTGCCAGCAGCCCTGGACCCTCGAGGACTGAAGCTTTCTTT
NA,TRBJ1-2,NA,TRBV18,CASSPGARQGYTF,TGTGCCAGCTCACCCGGCGCAAGGCAGGGCTACACCTTC
NA,TRBJ2-5,NA,TRBV29-1,CSAPLGETQYF,TGCAGCGCCCCCCTAGGGGAGACCCAGTACTTC
NA,TRBJ2-7,NA,TRBV27,CASGLGRYYEQYF,TGTGCCAGCGGCTTAGGGCGGTACTACGAGCAGTACTTC
NA,TRBJ2-7,NA,TRBV2,CASEEGSREQYF,TGTGCCTCCGAGGAGGGGTCTAGGGAGCAGTACTTC
NA,TRBJ1-1,once,TRBV2,CASSVSRENTEAFF,TGTGCCAGCAGTGTTTCGCGTGAGAACACTGAAGCTTTCTTT
NA,TRBJ1-1,NA,TRBV7-9,CASRVMGGANTEAFF,TGTGCCAGCAGGGTGATGGGGGGTGCGAACACTGAAGCTTTCTTT
NA,TRBJ2-1,NA,TRBV6-5,CASTFTGNSYNEQFF,TGTGCCAGCACCTTCACAGGGAACTCCTACAATGAGCAGTTCTTC
NA,TRBJ1-3,NA,TRBV11-3,CASSLEARESSGNTIYF,TGTGCCAGCAGCTTAGAAGCCCGGGAGAGCTCTGGAAACACCATATATTTT
NA,TRBJ2-2,NA,TRBV19,CASSGGTANTGELFF,TGTGCCAGTAGTGGGGGCACCGCGAACACCGGGGAGCTGTTTTTT
NA,TRBJ1-6,few,TRBV5-4,CASSSIYSPLHF,TGTGCCAGCAGCTCCATCTATTCACCCCTCCACTTT